The 28 T cell receptor beta chains listed next were all sequenced from one sample in a study of blood T cell repertoires in COVID-19. The data were produced by immunoSEQ multiplex PCR, yet TCRdb's version contains in-frame clones alone and is incomplete. In the table there are fewer than 350,000 clones, around 86% of which are singletons. Input material: PBMCs or T cells enriched from blood (not recorded which). These receptors originate from a woman aged 35 to 49 with acute COVID-19.

The chain joins TRBV29-1 to TRBJ1-2, with D maybe TRBD1 (6 bases). Germline CDR1 SQVTM, CDR2 ANQGSEA. The CDR3 length is 15 residues. Trimming took off 5 bases at V and 4 bases at J, with 20 bases between the two ends. The CDR3 spells CSVLSGGQGGYGYTF. Here the CDR3 DNA reads TGCAGCGTTCTATCGGGGGGGCAGGGTGGCTATGGCTACACCTTC.

The V call is TRBV6-6, the J call TRBJ1-4; TRBD1 matches 10 bases. The trim removed 6 bases at V and 6 bases at J, leaving 4 bases unmatched. The CDR3 totals 14 residues. Germline V gives CDR1 MNHNY, CDR2 SVGAGI (reference sequence). The CDR3 region has the DNA TGTGCCAGCAGGACAGGGGGCGCATATGAAAAACTGTTTTTT. This sequence encodes CASRTGGAYEKLFF.

The rearrangement uses TRBV20-1 and TRBJ1-1; D unclear. Germline V gives CDR1 DFQATT, CDR2 SNEGSKA (reference sequence). This CDR3 spans 18 amino acids. The V end lost 3 bases, the J end lost 2 bases, and 25 bases lay between the germline ends. CDR3: CSASTLGTTLSDNTEAFF. The DNA of the CDR3 is TGCAGTGCTAGTACCCTAGGTACCACCCTGAGCGATAACACTGAAGCTTTCTTT.

The rearrangement joins TRBV29-1 to TRBJ1-2; 8 nucleotides match TRBD1. V shed 6 bases and J 7 bases; nucleotides not matched to a gene: 10. The CDR3 is 13 amino acids. Germline V gives CDR1 SQVTM, CDR2 ANQGSEA. DNA of the CDR3: TGCAGCGTAGGAAGGGACAGGCAACCTGGCTACACCTTC. Translating it yields CSVGRDRQPGYTF.

The rearrangement links TRBV5-6 to TRBJ2-5; D gene uncertain. The CDR3 totals 14 residues. Germline loops: CDR1 SGHDT, CDR2 YYEEEE. With 4 bases removed from V and 7 bases from J, the gap between germline ends came to 17 bases. The DNA of the CDR3 is TGTGCCAGCAGCCTAAGAGACCGAACGGGGACCCAGTACTTC. Residues: CASSLRDRTGTQYF.

The chain couples TRBV3-1 (or the pseudogene TRBV3-2) to TRBJ1-5; 7 nucleotides agree with TRBD1. CDR1 and CDR2 from the germline V gene are LGHDT and YNNKEL (reference sequence). This CDR3 is built from 15 residues. The V gene end was trimmed by 5 bases and the J gene end by 0 bases; junction bases not matched to a gene: 4. CDR3 sequence: CASSLAGGSNQPQHF. Written as DNA, the CDR3 is TGTGCCAGCAGCTTAGCAGGGGGTAGCAATCAGCCCCAGCATTTT.

V gene TRBV28 combines with J gene TRBJ1-4, with 7 positions matching TRBD1. CDR3 length equals 17 residues. With 6 bases clipped from V and 0 bases from J, the junction kept 10 bases outside the gene matches. CDR1 is MDHEN, CDR2 SYDVKM, per germline. The CDR3 reads CASRSWTGRATNEKLFF. The CDR3 DNA follows: TGTGCCAGCAGGAGCTGGACAGGAAGAGCAACTAATGAAAAACTGTTTTTT.

The rearrangement links TRBV6-5 to TRBJ1-3; D possibly corresponds to TRBD1 (6 bases). The CDR3 runs 13 residues. The V end was cut by 6 bases, the J end by 2 bases, with 8 bases between. Germline V lookup: CDR1 MNHEY, CDR2 SVGAGI. CDR3: CASRQGAGNTIYF. The CDR3 nucleotides read TGTGCCAGCAGACAGGGCGCTGGAAACACCATATATTTT.

This clone has more than one count but fewer than ten. This sequence joins TRBV7-9 and TRBJ2-1, with 11 bases lining up with TRBD2. CDR1 is SEHNR, CDR2 FQNEAQ, per germline (reference sequence). Trimming removed 6 bases from V and 3 bases from J; junction bases left unmatched: 7. The CDR3 runs to 16 residues. CDR3 region: CASRRTGTSGYNEQFF. CDR3 nucleotide sequence: TGTGCCAGCAGGCGTACCGGGACTAGCGGCTACAATGAGCAGTTCTTC. The variable domain in full, with the rest retrieved from reference TRBV7-9 and TRBJ2-1, is DTGVSQNPRHKITKRGQNVTFRCDPISEHNRLYWYRQTLGQGPEFLTYFQNEAQLEKSRLLSDRFSAERPKGSFSTLEIQRTEQGDSAMYLCASRRTGTSGYNEQFFGPGTRLTVL.

V and J are TRBV7-9 and TRBJ1-2, with TRBD1 matching over 10 bases. V dropped 4 bases and J dropped 5; count of bases not matched to a gene: 13. The germline V gene encodes CDR1 SEHNR and CDR2 FQNEAQ (reference sequence). This CDR3 has 17 residues. In DNA form, the CDR3 reads TGTGCCAGCAGCTGGGAGACAGGGGGCCCGGAACTATATGGCTACACCTTC. It yields the protein CASSWETGGPELYGYTF.

A remark on this clone: This sample includes further DNA sequences coding for the same CDR3. The chain joins TRBV3-1 (or the pseudogene TRBV3-2) to TRBJ2-7; 8 bases agree with TRBD2. This CDR3 region has 15 residues. V dropped 2 bases and J dropped 3; count of bases not matched to a gene: 6. Germline V CDR1 and CDR2: LGHDT, YNNKEL (reference sequence). The CDR3 region has the DNA TGTGCCAGCAGCCAATCGGGAGGGAAGGGCTACGAGCAGTACTTC. Its translation is CASSQSGGKGYEQYF.

To note about this clone: The same CDR3 is also encoded by other DNA sequences in this sample. The chain has TRBV5-4 and TRBJ2-7; D is uncertain. The CDR3 loop spans 12 amino acids. Looked up from germline, CDR1 is SGHNT and CDR2 is YYREEE (reference sequence). The V gene lost 0 bases and the J gene lost 2 bases, with 3 bases spanning the gap. CDR3 bases: TGTGCCAGCAGCTTGGGAGCCTACGAGCAGTACTTC. Translating gives CASSLGAYEQYF.

This sequence joins TRBV12-3 or TRBV12-4 and TRBJ2-5; 9 bases fit TRBD2. The CDR3 totals 12 residues. V shed 6 bases, J shed 13 bases, and the junction held 9 bases outside the gene matches. The CDR3 sequence: CASSPTSGKWYF. The CDR3 DNA reads as TGTGCCAGCAGCCCGACTAGCGGCAAATGGTACTTC.

The chain links TRBV6-2 or TRBV6-3 to TRBJ1-2, with 7 bases fitting TRBD1. V was pared by 3 bases and J by 4 bases, with 11 bases of the junction left unmatched. Germline V gene data show CDR1 as MNHEY and CDR2 as SVGEGT. The CDR3 loop spans 16 amino acids. CDR3 residues: CASSYRGTETLYGYTF. The CDR3 DNA reads TGTGCCAGCAGTTATCGAGGGACAGAAACTCTCTATGGCTACACCTTC.

The rearrangement joins TRBV7-9 to TRBJ1-3; D is unresolved. The CDR3 consists of 14 residues. The V gene lost 7 bases and the J gene lost 0 bases, with 10 bases spanning the gap. Germline lookup yields CDR1 SEHNR and CDR2 FQNEAQ (reference sequence). The CDR3 sequence: CASTLQSSGNTIYF. For the CDR3, the DNA is TGTGCCAGCACCCTACAGAGCTCTGGAAACACCATATATTTT.

The chain links TRBV7-2 to TRBJ2-1; 10 bases match TRBD1. The CDR3 runs 15 residues. CDR1 is SGHTA and CDR2 is FQGNSA in the germline V gene. After removal of 5 bases from V and 1 base from J, the junction contained 2 bases not matched to a gene. The CDR3 DNA sequence: TGTGCCAGCAGCCGGACAGGGGGGTCCTACAATGAGCAGTTCTTC. It yields the protein CASSRTGGSYNEQFF.

CDR3 in amino acids: CASSTRDRASYEQYF. For the CDR3, the DNA is TGTGCCAGCAGTACCCGGGACAGGGCCTCCTACGAGCAGTACTTC. The chain combines TRBV27 with TRBJ2-7; 9 bases are shared with TRBD1. J gave up 0 bases and V 5 bases, and 5 bases lay outside the gene matches. Looked up from germline, CDR1 is MNHEY and CDR2 is SMNVEV (reference sequence). This CDR3 has 15 amino acids.

The rearrangement uses TRBV2 and TRBJ1-4; D ambiguous. Trimming cost V 10 bases and J 4 bases, with 19 bases left between them. CDR1 is SNHLY, CDR2 FYNNEI, per germline. This CDR3 comprises 15 residues. CDR3 nucleotide sequence: TGTGCCACGAAGAATACAGCACGGAATAATGAAAAACTGTTTTTT. Protein sequence: CATKNTARNNEKLFF.

This clone was seen a handful of times. The chain has TRBV25-1 and TRBJ2-7, with D perhaps matching TRBD2 (6 bases). Germline V gives CDR1 MGHDK, CDR2 SYGVNS. V was cut by 6 bases and J by 1 base, with 16 bases left in between. The CDR3 runs to 15 residues. CDR3 DNA sequence: TGTGCCAGCAGCTTACCGGGACTCGGTTCCTACGAGCAGTACTTC. This encodes CASSLPGLGSYEQYF.

The CDR3 is CASSALVGGEQYF. The CDR3 DNA is TGTGCCAGCAGCGCACTCGTGGGGGGCGAGCAGTACTTC. The gene calls are TRBV5-4 and TRBJ2-7; D perhaps matches TRBD2 (6 bases). V was shortened by 4 bases and J by 6 bases, with 14 bases between the two germline ends. From germline, CDR1 is SGHNT and CDR2 YYREEE (reference sequence). The CDR3 length is 13 residues.

V gene TRBV6-2 or TRBV6-3 combines with J gene TRBJ1-2; no clear D. The CDR3 is 11 amino acids. V lost 6 bases, J lost 5 bases, and 7 bases lay in between. Germline-derived CDR1 and CDR2 are MNHEY and SVGEGT. This CDR3 reads CASSLLYGYTF. The DNA for the CDR3 is TGTGCCAGCAGCCTTCTTTATGGCTACACCTTC.

This chain uses TRBV6-1 with TRBJ1-4; D possibly corresponds to TRBD1 (5 bases). V was trimmed by 3 bases and J by 6 bases, leaving 14 bases between them. The CDR3 sequence is 15 residues long. Germline V gene sequence: CDR1 MNHNS, CDR2 SASEGT. The CDR3 DNA is TGTGCCAGCAGTGAGCCGGGACTAGGTGATGAAAAACTGTTTTTT. It encodes CASSEPGLGDEKLFF.

On this clone itself: One end of the junction fails to match germline, which may point to a read error. The genes are TRBV14 and TRBJ2-7, with 8 bases matching TRBD1. The CDR3 runs 15 residues. CDR1 SGHDN and CDR2 FVKESK come from the germline V gene. CDR3 nucleotide sequence: TGTGCCAGCAGTCAAGCGACAGGGGCAAAATACGAGCAGTACTTC. Amino acid sequence: CASSQATGAKYEQYF.

CDR3 protein: CASSRIRGEHSAEAFF. The CDR3, as DNA: TGTGCCAGCTCGCGCATCAGGGGGGAACATTCTGCTGAAGCTTTCTTT. The chain recombines TRBV18 with TRBJ1-1, with 7 positions matching TRBD1. The CDR3 has 16 residues. The V and J ends lost 6 bases and 6 bases, in that order; junction bases with no gene match: 16. Germline loops: CDR1 KGHSH, CDR2 LQKENI.

J is TRBJ1-5 and V is TRBV18; D not resolved. V was shortened by 1 base and J by 0 bases, with 7 bases between the two germline ends. Germline CDR1 is KGHSH and CDR2 is LQKENI. This CDR3 has 15 residues. CDR3 coding DNA: TGTGCCAGCTCACCACATCGCGGTAGCAATCAGCCCCAGCATTTT. Its translation: CASSPHRGSNQPQHF.

V is TRBV5-1 and J is TRBJ2-1; D might be TRBD1 (5 bases). V dropped 0 bases and J dropped 5 bases, with 6 bases sitting between them. The CDR3 spans 13 residues. CDR1 and CDR2 from the germline V gene are SGHRS and YFSETQ. The CDR3 here is CASSLGTNNEQFF. The CDR3 nucleotides are TGCGCCAGCAGCTTGGGGACAAACAATGAGCAGTTCTTC.

This chain links TRBV4-1 with TRBJ2-5; D might be TRBD2 (5 bases). The germline gives CDR1 MGHRA, CDR2 YSYEKL. Trimming took off 2 bases at V and 5 bases at J, with 12 bases between the two ends. The CDR3 loop spans 14 amino acids. CDR3 protein: CASSQPPGGETQYF. CDR3 DNA sequence: TGCGCCAGCAGCCAACCCCCGGGCGGGGAGACCCAGTACTTC.

V gene TRBV5-1 combines with J gene TRBJ1-2, with 9 bases lining up with TRBD1. The CDR3 spans 14 residues. The V segment lost 4 bases and the J segment 5 bases; nucleotides outside the gene matches: 6. Germline V CDR1 and CDR2: SGHRS, YFSETQ. The CDR3 is CASSPPGTGYGYTF. The CDR3 bases are TGCGCCAGCAGCCCTCCCGGGACAGGGTATGGCTACACCTTC.